This TCR beta chain was identified during a study of OX40 agonist ivuxolimab in advanced cancers. Overall study results and limits: At doses 0.1 to 3.0 mg/kg, CD4+ and CD8+ clones expanded. People who partly responded at 0.1-3.0 mg/kg had some of the least clonal expansion seen.

Germline CDR1 reads PRHDT; CDR2 reads FYEKMQ (reference sequence). The CDR3 is made up of 12 amino acids. V was trimmed by 9 bases and J by 1 base, leaving 9 bases between them. Generated by immunoSEQ multiplex PCR, the TCRdb table keeps only in-frame clones and is missing some. The sample contains nearly 35,000 clones, over 80% of which appear only once. For this clone: What it recognizes is unknown.

This specimen consisted of CD4+ or CD8+ T cells sorted from blood, obtained in a trial of the OX40 agonist ivuxolimab. The rearrangement links TRBV13 to TRBJ1-1, with no clear D. The receptor was derived from an adult with an advanced solid tumor such as melanoma, head and neck, liver or kidney cancer. CDR3 loop: CASQSGNTEAFF. Here the CDR3 DNA reads TGTGCCAGTCAGAGCGGGAACACTGAAGCTTTCTTT.